This T cell receptor beta chain was recovered during a study of T cell repertoires in cytomegalovirus infection. General study points: Ex vivo responses were dominated by HLA-C-restricted CMV-specific TCR beta clonotypes. The study identified carriers of CMV plus the relevant HLA from cumulative public TCR beta family frequency.

TCRdb passed the reads through MiXCR, listing each CDR3 protein once. Found here are under 130,000 distinct CDR3 sequences, 42% of them singletons; the top ten hold about two thirds. With regard to this clonotype: The target antigen is unknown.

This CDR3 is built from 16 residues. The germline V gene has CDR1 GTSNPN and CDR2 SVGIG (reference sequence). Trimming took 3 bases from V and 2 from J, leaving 20 bases between them. The V gene is TRBV30, the J gene TRBJ2-7, with a weak D call TRBD1 (5 bases). The receptor comes from a human donor in good health (CMV status not recorded). Some clones in this sample may be carry-over from other donors' samples. The sample consisted of CD8+ T cells from cultured PBMCs, taken from culture after CMV antigen stimulation. The CDR3 nucleotides are TGTGCCTGGAGCTCCTTCGTCAGGGAACGCCCCTACGAGCAGTACTTC. The encoded protein is CAWSSFVRERPYEQYF.